This T cell receptor beta chain derives from a study of T cells expressing NK-cell markers. Across the study: HCMV serostatus: most of the eight sequenced donors positive, one negative.

The CDR3 extends over 13 amino acids. Germline CDR1 reads ENHRY; CDR2 reads SYGVKD. TCRdb reprocessed the 5' RACE reads, keeping one entry per CDR3 protein, no DNA. In all, the sample yields roughly 180,000 distinct CDR3 sequences. Study-wide findings and caveats: It is unclear if expanded NKG2C-expressing clones target HCMV antigens.

Worth noting for this clonotype: Its antigen is currently unknown.

Sequenced: blood T cells: a sorted CD56 or NKG2C T cell subset, CD4+ or CD8+ T cells, or bulk PBMC T cells (not recorded which). The receptor's source is a man aged 18 to 70 in good health. The chain combines TRBV10-3 with TRBJ2-7; with no DNA, the TCRdb D assignment of TRBD1 cannot be verified. Here the CDR3 reads CAIRGRGPYEQYF.